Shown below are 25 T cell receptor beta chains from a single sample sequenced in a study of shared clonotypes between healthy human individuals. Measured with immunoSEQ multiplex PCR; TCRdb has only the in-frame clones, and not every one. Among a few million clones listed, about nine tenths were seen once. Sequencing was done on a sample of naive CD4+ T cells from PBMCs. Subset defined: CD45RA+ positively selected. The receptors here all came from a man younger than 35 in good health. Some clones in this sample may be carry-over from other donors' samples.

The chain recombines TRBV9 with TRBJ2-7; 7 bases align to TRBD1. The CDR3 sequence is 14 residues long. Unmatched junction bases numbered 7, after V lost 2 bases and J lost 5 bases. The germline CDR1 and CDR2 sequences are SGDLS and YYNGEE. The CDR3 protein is CASSVLSGGNEQYF. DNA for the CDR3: TGTGCCAGCAGCGTTCTCTCAGGGGGAAACGAGCAGTACTTC.

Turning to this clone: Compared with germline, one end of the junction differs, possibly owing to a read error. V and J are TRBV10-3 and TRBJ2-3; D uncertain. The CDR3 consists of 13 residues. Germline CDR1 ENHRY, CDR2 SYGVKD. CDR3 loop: CMTRDGGTDTQYF. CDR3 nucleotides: TGCATGACTCGCGATGGGGGCACAGATACGCAGTATTTT.

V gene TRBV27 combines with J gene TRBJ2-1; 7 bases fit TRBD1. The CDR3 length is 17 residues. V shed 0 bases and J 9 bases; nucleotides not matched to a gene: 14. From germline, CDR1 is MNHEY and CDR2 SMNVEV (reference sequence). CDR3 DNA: TGTGCCAGCAGTTTATCGGCCCCTTTAGGGGGCTCGGGTGAGCAGTTCTTC. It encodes CASSLSAPLGGSGEQFF.

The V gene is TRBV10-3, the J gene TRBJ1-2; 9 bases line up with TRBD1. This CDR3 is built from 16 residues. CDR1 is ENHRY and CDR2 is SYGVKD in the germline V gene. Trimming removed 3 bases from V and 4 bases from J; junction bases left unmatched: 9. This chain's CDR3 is CAISEYRGLSTYGYTF. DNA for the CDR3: TGTGCCATCAGTGAATACAGGGGGCTCTCAACCTATGGCTACACCTTC.

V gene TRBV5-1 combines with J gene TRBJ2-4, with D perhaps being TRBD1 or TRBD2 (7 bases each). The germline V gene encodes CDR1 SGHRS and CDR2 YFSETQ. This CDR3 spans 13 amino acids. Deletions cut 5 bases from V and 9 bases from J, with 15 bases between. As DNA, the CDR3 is TGCGCCAGCAGGGGGGAGGGGGCCGGCATTCAGTACTTC. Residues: CASRGEGAGIQYF.

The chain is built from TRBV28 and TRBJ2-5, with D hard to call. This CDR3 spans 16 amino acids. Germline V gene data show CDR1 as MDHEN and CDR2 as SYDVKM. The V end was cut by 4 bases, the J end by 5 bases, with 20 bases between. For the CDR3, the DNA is TGTGCCAGCAGTTCAAAGCCCCTCCCAGTCCAGGAGACCCAGTACTTC. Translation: CASSSKPLPVQETQYF.

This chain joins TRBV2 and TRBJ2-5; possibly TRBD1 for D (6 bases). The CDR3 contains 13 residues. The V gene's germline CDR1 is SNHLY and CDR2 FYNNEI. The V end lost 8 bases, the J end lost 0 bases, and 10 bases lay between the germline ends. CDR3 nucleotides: TGTGCCAGCGGTGGGACAAACCAAGAGACCCAGTACTTC. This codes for CASGGTNQETQYF.

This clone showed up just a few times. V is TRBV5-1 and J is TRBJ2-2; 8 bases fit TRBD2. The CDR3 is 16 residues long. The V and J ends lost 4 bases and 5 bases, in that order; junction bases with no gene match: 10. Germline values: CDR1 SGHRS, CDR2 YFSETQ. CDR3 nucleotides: TGCGCCAGCAGCCCCGCCCCCGGGACTAGGACCGGGGAGCTGTTTTTT. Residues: CASSPAPGTRTGELFF.

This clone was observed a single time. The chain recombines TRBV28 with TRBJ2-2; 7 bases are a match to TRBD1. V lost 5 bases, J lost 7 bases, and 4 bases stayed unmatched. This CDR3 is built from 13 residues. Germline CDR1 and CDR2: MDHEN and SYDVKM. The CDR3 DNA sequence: TGTGCCAGCAGTACAGGGGCCGGCGGGGAGCTGTTTTTT. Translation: CASSTGAGGELFF.

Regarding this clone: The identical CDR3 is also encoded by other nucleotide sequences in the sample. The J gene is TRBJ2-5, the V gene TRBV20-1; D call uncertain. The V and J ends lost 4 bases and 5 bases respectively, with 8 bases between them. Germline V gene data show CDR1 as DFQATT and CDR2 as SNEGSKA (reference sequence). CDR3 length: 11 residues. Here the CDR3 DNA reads TGCAGTGCTACAGCCTCGGAGACCCAGTACTTC. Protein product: CSATASETQYF.

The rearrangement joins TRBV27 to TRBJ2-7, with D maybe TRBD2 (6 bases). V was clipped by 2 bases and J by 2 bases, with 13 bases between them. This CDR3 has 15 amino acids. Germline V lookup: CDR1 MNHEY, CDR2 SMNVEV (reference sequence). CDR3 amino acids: CASSLGGRFPYEQYF. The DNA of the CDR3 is TGTGCCAGCAGTTTAGGAGGGAGGTTCCCCTACGAGCAGTACTTC.

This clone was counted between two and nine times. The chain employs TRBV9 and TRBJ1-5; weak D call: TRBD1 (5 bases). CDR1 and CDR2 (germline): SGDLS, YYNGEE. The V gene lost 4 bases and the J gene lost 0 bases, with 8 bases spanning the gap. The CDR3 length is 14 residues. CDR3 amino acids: CASSQGLSNQPQHF. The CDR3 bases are TGTGCCAGCAGCCAGGGACTTAGCAATCAGCCCCAGCATTTT.

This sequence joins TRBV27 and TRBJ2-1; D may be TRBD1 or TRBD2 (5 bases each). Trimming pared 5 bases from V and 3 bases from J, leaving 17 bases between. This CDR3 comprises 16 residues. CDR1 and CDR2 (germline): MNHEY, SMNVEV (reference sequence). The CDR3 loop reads CASSTHRGGHYNEQFF. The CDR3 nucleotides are TGTGCCAGCAGTACCCACCGGGGCGGGCACTACAATGAGCAGTTCTTC.

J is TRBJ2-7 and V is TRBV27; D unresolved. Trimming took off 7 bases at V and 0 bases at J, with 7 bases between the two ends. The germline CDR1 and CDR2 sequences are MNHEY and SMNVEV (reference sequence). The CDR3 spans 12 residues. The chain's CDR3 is CASMGSSYEQYF. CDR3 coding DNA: TGTGCCAGCATGGGCAGCTCCTACGAGCAGTACTTC.

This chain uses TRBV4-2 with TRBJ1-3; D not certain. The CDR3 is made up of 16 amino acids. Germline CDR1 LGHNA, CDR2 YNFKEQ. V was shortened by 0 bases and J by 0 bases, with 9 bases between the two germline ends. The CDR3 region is CASSQEGRNSGNTIYF. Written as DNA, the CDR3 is TGTGCCAGCAGCCAAGAAGGCAGGAACTCTGGAAACACCATATATTTT.

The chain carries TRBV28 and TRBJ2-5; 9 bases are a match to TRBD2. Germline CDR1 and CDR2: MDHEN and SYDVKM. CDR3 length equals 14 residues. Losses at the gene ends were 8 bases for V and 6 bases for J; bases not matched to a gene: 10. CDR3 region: CASALAGRYKTQYF. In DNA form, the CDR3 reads TGTGCCAGCGCCCTAGCGGGAAGGTACAAGACCCAGTACTTC. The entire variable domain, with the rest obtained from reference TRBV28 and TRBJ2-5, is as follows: DVKVTQSSRYLVKRTGEKVFLECVQDMDHENMFWYRQDPGLGLRLIYFSYDVKMKEKGDIPEGYSVSREKKERFSLILESASTNQTSMYLCASALAGRYKTQYFGPGTRLLVL.

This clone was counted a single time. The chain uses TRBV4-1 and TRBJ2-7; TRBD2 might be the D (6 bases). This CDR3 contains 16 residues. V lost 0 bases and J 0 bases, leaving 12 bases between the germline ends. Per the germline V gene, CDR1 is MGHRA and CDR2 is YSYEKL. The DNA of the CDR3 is TGCGCCAGCAGCCAAGACCCTGCGGGGAGCTCCTACGAGCAGTACTTC. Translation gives CASSQDPAGSSYEQYF.

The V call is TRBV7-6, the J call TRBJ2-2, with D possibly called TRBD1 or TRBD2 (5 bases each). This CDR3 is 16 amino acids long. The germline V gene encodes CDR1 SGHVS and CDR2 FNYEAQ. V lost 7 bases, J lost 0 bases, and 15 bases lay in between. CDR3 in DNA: TGTGCCAGCACCCCGTTTTGGGACGCGAACACCGGGGAGCTGTTTTTT. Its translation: CASTPFWDANTGELFF.

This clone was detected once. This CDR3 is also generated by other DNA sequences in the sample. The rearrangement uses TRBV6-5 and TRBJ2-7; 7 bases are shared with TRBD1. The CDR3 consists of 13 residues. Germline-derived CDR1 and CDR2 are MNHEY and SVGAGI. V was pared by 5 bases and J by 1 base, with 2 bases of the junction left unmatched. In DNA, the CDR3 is TGTGCCAGCAGTAGGACAGGTTCCTACGAGCAGTACTTC. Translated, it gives CASSRTGSYEQYF.

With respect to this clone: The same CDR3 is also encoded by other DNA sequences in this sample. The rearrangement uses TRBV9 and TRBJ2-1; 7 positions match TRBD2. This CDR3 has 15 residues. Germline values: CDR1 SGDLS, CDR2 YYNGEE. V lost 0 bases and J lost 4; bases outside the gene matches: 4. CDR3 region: CASSVGGSGYNEQFF. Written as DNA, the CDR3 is TGTGCCAGCAGCGTAGGCGGTAGCGGGTACAATGAGCAGTTCTTC.

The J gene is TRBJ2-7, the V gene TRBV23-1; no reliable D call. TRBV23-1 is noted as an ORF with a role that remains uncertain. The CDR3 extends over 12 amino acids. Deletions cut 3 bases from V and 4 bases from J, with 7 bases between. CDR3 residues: CASSHRSYEQYF. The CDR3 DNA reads TGCGCCAGCAGTCACCGCAGTTACGAGCAGTACTTC.

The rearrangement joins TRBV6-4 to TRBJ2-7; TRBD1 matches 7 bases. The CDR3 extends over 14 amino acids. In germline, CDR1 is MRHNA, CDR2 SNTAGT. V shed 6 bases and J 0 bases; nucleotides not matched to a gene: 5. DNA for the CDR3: TGTGCCAGCAGCAGGGGGAAGGGCTCCTACGAGCAGTACTTC. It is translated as CASSRGKGSYEQYF.

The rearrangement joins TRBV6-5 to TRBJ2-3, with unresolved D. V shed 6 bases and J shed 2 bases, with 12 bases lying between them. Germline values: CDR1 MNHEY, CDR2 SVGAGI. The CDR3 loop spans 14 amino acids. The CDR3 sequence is CASRQGSHTDTQYF. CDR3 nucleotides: TGTGCCAGCAGACAAGGGTCTCACACAGATACGCAGTATTTT.

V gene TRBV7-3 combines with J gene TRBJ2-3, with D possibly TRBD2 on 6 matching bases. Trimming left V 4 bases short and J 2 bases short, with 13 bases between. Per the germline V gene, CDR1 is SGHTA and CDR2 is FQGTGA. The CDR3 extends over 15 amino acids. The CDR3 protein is CASSSGLHPTDTQYF. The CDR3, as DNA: TGTGCCAGCAGCTCCGGACTACACCCCACAGATACGCAGTATTTT.

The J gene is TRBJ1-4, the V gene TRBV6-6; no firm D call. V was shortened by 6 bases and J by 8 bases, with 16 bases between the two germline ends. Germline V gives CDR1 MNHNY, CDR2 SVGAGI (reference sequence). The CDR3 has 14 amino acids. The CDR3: CASSHGPAAEKLFF. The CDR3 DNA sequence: TGTGCCAGCAGCCATGGACCCGCCGCAGAAAAACTGTTTTTT.